These 3 T cell receptor beta chains share one sample of origin, sequenced in a study of blood T cell repertoires in COVID-19. Assay: immunoSEQ multiplex PCR; the TCRdb copy retains only in-frame clones and omits some. The sample lists 150,000 to 160,000 clones; 70% to 90% were seen once. The sequencing input was peripheral blood. The receptor source for this set is a man aged 60 to 75 with COVID-19, enrolled during active disease.

This chain joins TRBV11-2 and TRBJ2-4; 8 positions match TRBD1. Unmatched junction bases numbered 11, after V lost 1 base and J lost 9 bases. This CDR3 spans 16 amino acids. The germline V gene encodes CDR1 SGHAT and CDR2 FQNNGV. CDR3 sequence (DNA): TGTGCCAGCAGCTTAGGGGCAGGGGGCGGTGTGGCCATTCAGTACTTC. Its protein product is CASSLGAGGGVAIQYF.

About this clone: The identical CDR3 is also encoded by other nucleotide sequences in the sample. The V call is TRBV18, the J call TRBJ2-1; 10 bases fit TRBD1. Unmatched junction bases numbered 4, after V lost 1 base and J lost 4 bases. The CDR3 consists of 16 residues. Germline assignment: CDR1 KGHSH and CDR2 LQKENI. DNA for the CDR3: TGTGCCAGCTCACCACTGGGACAGGGGTCGTACAATGAGCAGTTCTTC. Protein product: CASSPLGQGSYNEQFF.

The chain combines TRBV11-2 with TRBJ1-6, with D tentatively TRBD1 (5 bases). The CDR3 totals 16 residues. CDR1 SGHAT and CDR2 FQNNGV come from the germline V gene. Trimming shortened V by 1 base and J by 4 bases, and 11 bases separated the two germline ends. The CDR3 sequence is CASSLGLGQYNSPLHF. The CDR3 DNA sequence: TGTGCCAGCAGCTTAGGATTGGGGCAGTATAATTCACCCCTCCACTTT. Drawing the rest from reference TRBV11-2 and TRBJ1-6, the complete variable domain is EAGVAQSPRYKIIEKRQSVAFWCNPISGHATLYWYQQILGQGPKLLIQFQNNGVVDDSQLPKDRFSAERLKGVDSTLKIQPAKLEDSAVYLCASSLGLGQYNSPLHFGNGTRLTVT.